This note documents a single T cell receptor beta chain sequence. This clonotype turned up a few times. Its antigen remains unidentified. Base qualities are missing; no much larger clone stands one base away. This entry belongs to a study of early T cells in non-severe SARS-CoV-2 infection (dated by TCRdb to the early 2020s). A note on the overall study: Because TCR sequencing relied on bulk RNA taken from unsorted whole blood, pairing of alpha and beta chains was not possible.

After removal of 5 bases from V and 5 bases from J, the junction retains 7 bases not matched to a gene. From a lookup of the germline V gene (reference sequence), CDR1 and CDR2 are LNHNV and YYDKDF. The CDR3 measures 14 amino acids from cysteine to phenylalanine. The entry retains the CDR3 DNA only, 42 bases that are in frame from base 1. This was a case-control study nested in a cohort of healthcare workers in London, UK, who had nasopharyngeal swab PCR tests and blood samples taken every week. Healthcare workers were enrolled in the week of the UK lockdown, from 23 to 31 March 2020, and were followed every week for up to roughly 15 weeks. On the study overall, not on this receptor specifically: Matching against VDJdb was skewed toward anti-spike CD8 responses, likely underestimated virus-specific expansions, and missed private and CD4 specificities.

Receptors were amplified or captured by 5' RACE. The sequencer was a NextSeq 500. Unique molecular identifiers were attached to individual cDNA molecules in the TCR library protocol so that sequencing error and PCR bias could be corrected. Both TCR alpha and beta chains were sequenced, and tight co-correlation was observed between alpha and beta sequence abundances in each sample. As for how the authors treated the data: Decombinator V4 was used to perform V gene, J gene and CDR3 annotation of TCR sequences. Expanded TCRs were defined as changing significantly between any two time points under a Poisson model with p below 0.0001. TCR abundances were normalised to the total number of TCRs sequenced in each sample and reported as counts per million. MAIT TCRs were defined by TRAV1-2 paired with TRAJ12, TRAJ20 or TRAJ33, and iNKT TCRs by TRAV10 paired with TRAJ18. VDJdb, accessed 1 November 2021, was searched for CMV, EBV and SARS-CoV-2 annotated TCRs, with TCRs annotated for multiple antigens excluded. TCRdb reprocessing: public reads trimmed at Q25 with fastp, clones called with MiXCR, in-frame beta chains kept. Each entry is one CDR3 protein sequence, shown with its most common DNA and genes. These V and J calls are TCRdb output, not the study's own analysis. The sample table contains 70,000 to 85,000 distinct CDR3 sequences; only one count was recorded for about 12% of them. Clones ranked in the top ten supply over 2.5% of the sample.

The sample consisted of whole blood. Recombination joined TRBV15 with TRBJ2-3; a stretch of 7 junction bases matches TRBD2. The sequence was collected from an adult who was a healthcare worker with PCR-confirmed SARS-CoV-2 infection or an uninfected control (not recorded which). The DNA sequence is given as TGTGCCACCAGCTCCCGGGACTACCGAGATACGCAGTATTTT. Protein translation: CATSSRDYRDTQYF.